A selection of T cell receptor beta chains follows, all from one sample in a study of blood T cell repertoires in COVID-19. Profiled with immunoSEQ multiplex PCR; TCRdb holds only in-frame clones, not every one. The table records about 180,000 clones, roughly four fifths of them present only once. Material: peripheral blood. These receptors all stem from a woman between 65 and 79 years old with COVID-19, enrolled during active disease. Each CDR3 is given with its conserved first and last residue. D genes are given only for firm matches. Clone size is given for some rows only: seen once, a few or many times, or a class if the clone is expanded.

j_gene: TRBJ1-1
d_gene: -
v_gene: TRBV7-9
abundance: -
CDR3aa: CASSPWGGTEAFF
CDR3nt: TGTGCCAGCAGCCCATGGGGGGGCACTGAAGCTTTCTTT

j_gene: TRBJ1-2
d_gene: -
v_gene: TRBV24-1
abundance: few
CDR3aa: CATSDHQTPAGYTF
CDR3nt: TGTGCCACCAGTGATCATCAGACTCCTGCTGGCTACACCTTC

j_gene: TRBJ2-1
d_gene: -
v_gene: TRBV2
abundance: -
CDR3aa: CASSLSGEQFF
CDR3nt: TGTGCCAGCAGTCTTTCGGGAGAGCAGTTCTTC

j_gene: TRBJ1-6
d_gene: -
v_gene: TRBV27
abundance: -
CDR3aa: CASSFGQILTNSPLHF
CDR3nt: TGTGCCAGCAGTTTCGGACAGATTTTGACGAATTCACCCCTCCACTTT

j_gene: TRBJ1-1
d_gene: TRBD1
v_gene: TRBV6-1
abundance: once
CDR3aa: CASSDRDRANTEAFF
CDR3nt: TGTGCCAGCAGTGACAGGGACAGAGCGAACACTGAAGCTTTCTTT

j_gene: TRBJ2-3
d_gene: TRBD2
v_gene: TRBV27
abundance: -
CDR3aa: CATGLVPDTQYF
CDR3nt: TGTGCCACCGGACTAGTCCCAGATACGCAGTATTTT

j_gene: TRBJ2-6
d_gene: -
v_gene: TRBV5-1
abundance: -
CDR3aa: CASSLYSGANVLTF
CDR3nt: TGCGCCAGCAGCTTGTACTCTGGGGCCAACGTCCTGACTTTC

j_gene: TRBJ2-5
d_gene: TRBD2
v_gene: TRBV7-2
abundance: -
CDR3aa: CASSYGTSGGVQYF
CDR3nt: TGTGCCAGCAGCTACGGGACTAGCGGGGGGGTTCAGTACTTC

j_gene: TRBJ2-7
d_gene: -
v_gene: TRBV6-5
abundance: -
CDR3aa: CASFSPGSYEQYF
CDR3nt: TGTGCCAGCTTTAGCCCGGGCTCCTACGAGCAGTACTTC

j_gene: TRBJ2-6
d_gene: -
v_gene: TRBV28
abundance: -
CDR3aa: CASNRRVPSGANVLTF
CDR3nt: TGTGCCAGCAACCGCAGGGTTCCCTCTGGGGCCAACGTCCTGACTTTC

j_gene: TRBJ2-3
d_gene: TRBD1
v_gene: TRBV4-1
abundance: -
CDR3aa: CASSPGQMNTDTQYF
CDR3nt: TGCGCCAGCAGCCCGGGACAGATGAACACAGATACGCAGTATTTT

j_gene: TRBJ1-6
d_gene: TRBD1
v_gene: TRBV4-3
abundance: -
CDR3aa: CASSQDRGTGNSPLHF
CDR3nt: TGCGCCAGCAGCCAAGATAGGGGGACAGGGAATTCACCCCTCCACTTT

j_gene: TRBJ2-2
d_gene: -
v_gene: TRBV7-2
abundance: -
CDR3aa: CASSPREKQGILTGELFF
CDR3nt: TGTGCCAGCAGCCCCCGGGAAAAACAGGGAATTCTCACCGGGGAGCTGTTTTTT

j_gene: TRBJ2-2
d_gene: TRBD2
v_gene: TRBV5-1
abundance: once
CDR3aa: CASHGLAGSTGELFF
CDR3nt: TGCGCCAGCCACGGACTAGCGGGTAGCACCGGGGAGCTGTTTTTT

j_gene: TRBJ2-1
d_gene: -
v_gene: TRBV5-4
abundance: -
CDR3aa: CASSPSPSRAGYNEQFF
CDR3nt: TGTGCCAGCAGCCCGAGTCCCTCGAGGGCAGGCTACAATGAGCAGTTCTTC

j_gene: TRBJ1-6
d_gene: TRBD1
v_gene: TRBV15
abundance: -
CDR3aa: CATSRDRDRAPLHF
CDR3nt: TGTGCCACCAGCAGAGATCGGGACAGGGCGCCCCTCCACTTT